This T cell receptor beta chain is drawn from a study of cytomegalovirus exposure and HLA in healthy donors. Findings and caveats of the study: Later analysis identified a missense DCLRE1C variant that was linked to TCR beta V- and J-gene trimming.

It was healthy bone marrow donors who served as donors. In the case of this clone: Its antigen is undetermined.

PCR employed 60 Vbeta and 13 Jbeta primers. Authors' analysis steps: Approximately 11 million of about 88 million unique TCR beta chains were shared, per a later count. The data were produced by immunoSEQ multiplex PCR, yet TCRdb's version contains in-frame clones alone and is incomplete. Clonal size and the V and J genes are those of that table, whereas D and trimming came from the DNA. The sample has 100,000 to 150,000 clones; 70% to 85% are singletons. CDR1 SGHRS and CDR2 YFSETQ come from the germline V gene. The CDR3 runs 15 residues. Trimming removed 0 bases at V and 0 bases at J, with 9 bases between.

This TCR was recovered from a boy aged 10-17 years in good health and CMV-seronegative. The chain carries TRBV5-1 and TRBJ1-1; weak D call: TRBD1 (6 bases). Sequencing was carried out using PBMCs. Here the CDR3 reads CASSLEDSMNTEAFF. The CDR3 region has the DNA TGCGCCAGCAGCTTGGAGGACAGCATGAACACTGAAGCTTTCTTT.